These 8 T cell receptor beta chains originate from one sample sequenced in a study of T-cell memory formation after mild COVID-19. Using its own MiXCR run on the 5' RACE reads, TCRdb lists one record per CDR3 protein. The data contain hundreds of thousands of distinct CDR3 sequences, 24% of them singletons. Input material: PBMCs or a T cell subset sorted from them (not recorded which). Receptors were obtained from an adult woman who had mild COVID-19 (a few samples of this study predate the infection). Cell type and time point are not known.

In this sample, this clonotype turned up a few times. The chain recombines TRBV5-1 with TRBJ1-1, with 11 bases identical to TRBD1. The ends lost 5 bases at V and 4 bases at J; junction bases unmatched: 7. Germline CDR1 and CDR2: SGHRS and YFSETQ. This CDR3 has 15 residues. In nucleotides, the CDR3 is TGCGCCAGCAGTCGGTCGGGACAGGGGGTCACTGAAGCTTTCTTT. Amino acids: CASSRSGQGVTEAFF.

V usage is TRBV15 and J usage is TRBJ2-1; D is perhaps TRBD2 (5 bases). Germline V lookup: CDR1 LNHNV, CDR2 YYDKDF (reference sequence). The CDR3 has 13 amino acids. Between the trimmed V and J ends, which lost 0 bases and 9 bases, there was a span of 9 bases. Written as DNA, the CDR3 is TGTGCCACCAGCAGAGAACTGAGCGGTGAGCAGTTCTTC. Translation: CATSRELSGEQFF.

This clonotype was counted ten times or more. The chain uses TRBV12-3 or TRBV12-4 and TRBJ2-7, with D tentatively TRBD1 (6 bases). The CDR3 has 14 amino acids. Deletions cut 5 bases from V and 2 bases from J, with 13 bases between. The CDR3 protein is CASSPRQDTYEQYF. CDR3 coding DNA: TGTGCCAGCAGTCCACGACAGGATACCTACGAGCAGTACTTC.

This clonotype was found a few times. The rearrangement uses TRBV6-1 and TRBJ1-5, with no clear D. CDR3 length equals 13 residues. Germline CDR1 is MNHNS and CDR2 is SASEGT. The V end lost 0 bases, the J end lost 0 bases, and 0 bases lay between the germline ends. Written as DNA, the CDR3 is TGTGCCAGCAGTGAAGCTAGCAATCAGCCCCAGCATTTT. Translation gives CASSEASNQPQHF.

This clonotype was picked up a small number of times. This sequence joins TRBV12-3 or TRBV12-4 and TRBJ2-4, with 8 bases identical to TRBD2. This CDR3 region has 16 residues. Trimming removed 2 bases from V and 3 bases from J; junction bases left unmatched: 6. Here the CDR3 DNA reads TGTGCCAGCAGTTTATTTGGTACTAGCGGCAAAAACATTCAGTACTTC. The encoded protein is CASSLFGTSGKNIQYF.

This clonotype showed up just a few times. Here the CDR3 reads CSAWDSNTEAFF. The CDR3 DNA is TGCAGCGCATGGGACAGCAACACTGAAGCTTTCTTT. The rearrangement uses TRBV29-1 and TRBJ1-1; TRBD1 matches 7 bases. The germline V gene has CDR1 SQVTM and CDR2 ANQGSEA. The CDR3 sequence is 12 residues long. Trimming cost V 7 bases and J 2 bases; bases outside gene matches: 4.

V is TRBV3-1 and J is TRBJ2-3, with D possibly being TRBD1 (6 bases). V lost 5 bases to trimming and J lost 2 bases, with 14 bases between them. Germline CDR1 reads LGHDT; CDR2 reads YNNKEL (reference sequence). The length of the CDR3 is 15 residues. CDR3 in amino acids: CASSKGHRLTDTQYF. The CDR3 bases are TGTGCCAGCAGCAAGGGACACCGCCTCACAGATACGCAGTATTTT.

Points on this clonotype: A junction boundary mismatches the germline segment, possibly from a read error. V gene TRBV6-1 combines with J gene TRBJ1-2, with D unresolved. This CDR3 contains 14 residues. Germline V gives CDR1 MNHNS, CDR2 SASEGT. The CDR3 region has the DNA TGTGCCAGCAGTGAAGCCTCTATTAACCATGGCTACACCTTC. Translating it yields CASSEASINHGYTF.